These 4 T cell receptor beta chains came from one sample sequenced in a study of blood T cell repertoires in COVID-19. Sequencing used immunoSEQ multiplex PCR; TCRdb keeps in-frame clones, though not all of them. The sample holds roughly 200,000 clones; around 86% are singletons and the top ten take 3.5% to 4.5%. The sample was PBMCs or T cells enriched from blood (not recorded which). The origin of the receptors is a woman aged 40-49 years with acute COVID-19.

The rearrangement uses TRBV6-5 and TRBJ1-5; 9 bases line up with TRBD1. Germline loops: CDR1 MNHEY, CDR2 SVGAGI. There are 15 residues in the CDR3. The junction had 7 bases not matched to a gene; V was cut back by 5 bases and J by 5 bases. CDR3 DNA: TGTGCCAGCAGTACTCAAGGGACAGGGTATCAGCCCCAGCATTTT. As protein: CASSTQGTGYQPQHF.

This chain links TRBV12-3 or TRBV12-4 with TRBJ2-7, with TRBD1 as a possible D gene (6 bases). Trimming left V 4 bases short and J 3 bases short, with 10 bases between. The CDR3 contains 13 residues. Here the CDR3 reads CASSYKGDYEQYF. For the CDR3, the DNA is TGTGCCAGCAGTTACAAGGGGGACTACGAGCAGTACTTC.

The gene calls are TRBV11-2 and TRBJ2-2; no clear D gene. Trimming took off 3 bases at V and 2 bases at J, with 7 bases between the two ends. The CDR3 contains 14 residues. CDR1 is SGHAT, CDR2 FQNNGV, per germline. CDR3 residues: CASSLSENTGELFF. CDR3 DNA: TGTGCCAGCAGCTTGTCAGAAAACACCGGGGAGCTGTTTTTT.

V gene TRBV7-2 combines with J gene TRBJ2-5, with 12 positions matching TRBD2. The CDR3 sequence is 16 residues long. Germline assignment: CDR1 SGHTA and CDR2 FQGNSA. V was pared by 1 base and J by 1 base, with 1 base of the junction left unmatched. CDR3 sequence: CASSLGLAGAQETQYF. In nucleotides, the CDR3 is TGTGCCAGCAGCTTAGGACTAGCGGGGGCCCAAGAGACCCAGTACTTC.